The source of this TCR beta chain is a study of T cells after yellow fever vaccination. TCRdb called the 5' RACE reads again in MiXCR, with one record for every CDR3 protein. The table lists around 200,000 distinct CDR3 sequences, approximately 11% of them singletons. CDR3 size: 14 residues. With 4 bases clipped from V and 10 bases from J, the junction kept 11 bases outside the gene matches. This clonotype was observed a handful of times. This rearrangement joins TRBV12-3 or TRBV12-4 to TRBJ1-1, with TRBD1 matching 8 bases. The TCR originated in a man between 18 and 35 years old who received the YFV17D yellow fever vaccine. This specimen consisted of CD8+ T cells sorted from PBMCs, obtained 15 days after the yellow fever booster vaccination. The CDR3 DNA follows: TGTGCCAGCAGTTGGCAGGGGGCACTGGAGGGAGCTTTCTTT. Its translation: CASSWQGALEGAFF.